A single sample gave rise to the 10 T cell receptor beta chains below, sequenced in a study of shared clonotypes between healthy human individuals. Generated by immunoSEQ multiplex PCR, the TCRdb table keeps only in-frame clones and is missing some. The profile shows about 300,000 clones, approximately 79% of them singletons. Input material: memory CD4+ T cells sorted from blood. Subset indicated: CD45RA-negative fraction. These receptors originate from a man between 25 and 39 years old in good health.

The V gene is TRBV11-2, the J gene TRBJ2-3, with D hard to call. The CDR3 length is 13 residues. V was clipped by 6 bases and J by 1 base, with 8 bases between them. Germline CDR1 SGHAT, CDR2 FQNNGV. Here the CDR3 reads CASSLLGTDTQYF. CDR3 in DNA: TGTGCCAGCAGTCTGCTGGGCACAGATACGCAGTATTTT. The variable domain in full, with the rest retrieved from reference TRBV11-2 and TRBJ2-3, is EAGVAQSPRYKIIEKRQSVAFWCNPISGHATLYWYQQILGQGPKLLIQFQNNGVVDDSQLPKDRFSAERLKGVDSTLKIQPAKLEDSAVYLCASSLLGTDTQYFGPGTRLTVL.

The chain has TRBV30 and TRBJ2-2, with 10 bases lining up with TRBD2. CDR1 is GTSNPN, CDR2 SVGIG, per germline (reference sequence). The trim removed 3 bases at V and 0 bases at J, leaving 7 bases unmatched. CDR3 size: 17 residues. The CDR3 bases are TGTGCCTGGAGCTTCGGGACTAGCGATTCGAACACCGGGGAGCTGTTTTTT. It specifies CAWSFGTSDSNTGELFF.

The CDR3 protein is CASSFLRQGVGDTQYF. The DNA of the CDR3 is TGTGCCAGCAGCTTCCTTCGACAGGGGGTAGGAGATACGCAGTATTTT. The chain employs TRBV5-5 and TRBJ2-3, with 9 bases matching TRBD1. J lost 5 bases, V lost 2 bases, and 9 bases had no gene match. The germline V gene has CDR1 SGHKS and CDR2 YYEKEE (reference sequence). CDR3 length: 16 residues.

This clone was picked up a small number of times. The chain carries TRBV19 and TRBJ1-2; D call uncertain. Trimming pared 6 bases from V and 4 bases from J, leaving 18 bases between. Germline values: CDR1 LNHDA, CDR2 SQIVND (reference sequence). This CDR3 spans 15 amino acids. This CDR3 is CASRFLTGKGYGYTF. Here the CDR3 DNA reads TGTGCCAGTAGGTTCTTAACGGGGAAGGGCTATGGCTACACCTTC.

CDR3 in amino acids: CASSLWGGELFF. The DNA of the CDR3 is TGTGCCAGCAGCTTATGGGGCGGGGAGCTGTTTTTT. The chain employs TRBV7-9 and TRBJ2-2; D unresolved. The CDR3 spans 12 residues. Germline-derived CDR1 and CDR2 are SEHNR and FQNEAQ (reference sequence). Trimming left V 2 bases short and J 7 bases short, with 5 bases between.

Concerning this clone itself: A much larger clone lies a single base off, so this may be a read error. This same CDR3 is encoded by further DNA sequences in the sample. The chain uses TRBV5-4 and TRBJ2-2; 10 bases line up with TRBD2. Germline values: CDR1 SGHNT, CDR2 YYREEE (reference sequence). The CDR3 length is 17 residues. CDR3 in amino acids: CASSLYGLAVGTGELFF. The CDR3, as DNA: TGTGCCAGCAGCTTGTACGGACTAGCGGTGGGGACCGGGGAGTTGTTTTTT.

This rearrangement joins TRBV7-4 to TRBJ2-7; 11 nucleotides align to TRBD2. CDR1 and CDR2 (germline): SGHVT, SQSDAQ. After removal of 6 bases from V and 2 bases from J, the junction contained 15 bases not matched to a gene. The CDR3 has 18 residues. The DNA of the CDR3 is TGTGCCAGCAGTTCCAATAACCTAGCGGGAGGTGACGCCTACGAGCAGTACTTC. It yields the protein CASSSNNLAGGDAYEQYF.

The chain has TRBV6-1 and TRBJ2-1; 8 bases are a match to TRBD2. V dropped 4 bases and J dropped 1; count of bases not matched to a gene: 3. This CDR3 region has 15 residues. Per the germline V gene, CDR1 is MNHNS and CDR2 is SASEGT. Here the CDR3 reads CASSALAASYNEQFF. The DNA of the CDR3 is TGTGCCAGCAGTGCACTAGCGGCTTCCTACAATGAGCAGTTCTTC.

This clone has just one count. CDR3 sequence: CSVGLGARNEKLFF. The CDR3, as DNA: TGCAGCGTTGGGTTAGGTGCTCGTAATGAAAAACTGTTTTTT. The J gene is TRBJ1-4, the V gene TRBV29-1; the D is unclear. The CDR3 length is 14 residues. Trimming pared 4 bases from V and 4 bases from J, leaving 13 bases between. The germline V gene has CDR1 SQVTM and CDR2 ANQGSEA.

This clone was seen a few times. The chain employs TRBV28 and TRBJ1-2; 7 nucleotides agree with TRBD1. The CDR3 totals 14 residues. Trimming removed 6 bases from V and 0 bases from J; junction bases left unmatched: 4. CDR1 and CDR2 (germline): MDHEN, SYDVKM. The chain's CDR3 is CASRVTGSNYGYTF. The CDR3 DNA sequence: TGTGCCAGCAGAGTGACAGGGTCTAACTATGGCTACACCTTC.